The 32 T cell receptor beta chains reported below all come from one sample, sequenced in a study of T cell repertoires in ileal Crohn's disease. This table comes from immunoSEQ multiplex PCR, and its TCRdb copy is limited to in-frame clones, with some not included. The sample consists of over 10,000 clones, approximately 78% of them appearing once. Indicated time point: neoterminal ileum biopsy at postoperative endoscopy, about 6 months after surgery. The sequencing sample was made of ileal tissue. The receptors originated from an adult with Crohn's disease.

The V call is TRBV9, the J call TRBJ1-2, with D tentatively TRBD1 (5 bases). Trimming stripped 0 bases from V and 2 bases from J, with 11 bases between. The CDR3 covers 15 residues. In germline, CDR1 is SGDLS, CDR2 YYNGEE. The CDR3 loop reads CASSVAEGPNYGYTF. The CDR3 DNA sequence: TGTGCCAGCAGCGTAGCGGAGGGACCGAACTATGGCTACACCTTC.

This clone was seen only a few times. The rearrangement uses TRBV30 and TRBJ2-7; possibly TRBD2 for D (6 bases). Trimming removed 5 bases at V and 7 bases at J, with 18 bases between. The CDR3 runs to 13 residues. The V gene's germline CDR1 is GTSNPN and CDR2 SVGIG (reference sequence). Here the CDR3 reads CAWVRDSAAEQYF. The CDR3 DNA is TGTGCCTGGGTGCGGGACTCCGCCGCGGAGCAGTACTTC.

This chain joins TRBV28 and TRBJ2-3, with a tentative D call TRBD2 (6 bases). The V end lost 4 bases, the J end lost 2 bases, and 16 bases lay between the germline ends. The V gene's germline CDR1 is MDHEN and CDR2 SYDVKM. The CDR3 loop spans 16 amino acids. Here the CDR3 reads CASSSLGRTTTDTQYF. Written as DNA, the CDR3 is TGTGCCAGCAGTTCCCTGGGGAGGACTACCACAGATACGCAGTATTTT.

V is TRBV21-1 and J is TRBJ2-7; the D call of TRBD1 is as the table states it, not checked on the DNA. TRBV21-1 is described as a pseudogene. The CDR3 is made up of 15 amino acids. The CDR3 is CATRKGTGSSYEQYF. CDR3 coding DNA: TGTGCCACGCGAAAGGGGACAGGCTCGTCCTACGAGCAGTACTTC.

This clone was counted a single time. The chain couples TRBV5-1 to TRBJ2-7; 13 nucleotides line up with TRBD2. CDR1 and CDR2 (germline): SGHRS, YFSETQ. After removal of 5 bases from V and 6 bases from J, the junction contained 2 bases not matched to a gene. The CDR3 totals 13 residues. The CDR3 DNA sequence: TGCGCCAGCAGACTAGCGGGGGGGATCGAGCAGTACTTC. Translating it yields CASRLAGGIEQYF.

This clone came up a few times. The V and J genes are TRBV7-2 and TRBJ1-3; D is unclear. This CDR3 is 13 amino acids long. Germline-derived CDR1 and CDR2 are SGHTA and FQGNSA. Between the trimmed V and J ends, which lost 6 bases and 0 bases, there was a span of 6 bases. In nucleotides, the CDR3 is TGTGCCAGCAGTTCCTCCTCTGGAAACACCATATATTTT. This gives the protein CASSSSSGNTIYF.

The chain uses TRBV5-1 and TRBJ2-7; no reliable D call. Between the trimmed V and J ends, which lost 4 bases and 3 bases, there was a span of 8 bases. CDR3 length: 12 amino acids. Germline CDR1 reads SGHRS; CDR2 reads YFSETQ. The CDR3 DNA is TGCGCCAGCAGCGGAGACCTCTACGAGCAGTACTTC. It specifies CASSGDLYEQYF.

V gene TRBV7-9 combines with J gene TRBJ2-3; TRBD1 matches 8 bases. The ends lost 1 base at V and 3 bases at J; junction bases unmatched: 6. Germline V gene data show CDR1 as SEHNR and CDR2 as FQNEAQ (reference sequence). The CDR3 length is 16 residues. The CDR3 DNA sequence: TGTGCCAGCAGCTTAGGGGGCAGGGGGCGGACAGATACGCAGTATTTT. Translation: CASSLGGRGRTDTQYF.

A single count supports this clone. The V and J genes are TRBV29-1 and TRBJ1-1; D is unresolved. The CDR3 has 12 residues. The ends were cut back, 8 bases at V and 1 base at J, with 11 bases in the middle. Germline loops: CDR1 SQVTM, CDR2 ANQGSEA. Written as DNA, the CDR3 is TGCAGCACTGGGTCAGGGAACACTGAAGCTTTCTTT. It encodes CSTGSGNTEAFF.

This clone was seen once. This sequence joins TRBV2 and TRBJ2-7; 8 nucleotides align to TRBD2. The germline V gene encodes CDR1 SNHLY and CDR2 FYNNEI. The CDR3 runs to 19 residues. The V gene end was trimmed by 0 bases and the J gene end by 5 bases; junction bases not matched to a gene: 18. The CDR3 is CASSEAAWGTRRRINEQYF. The CDR3 region has the DNA TGTGCCAGCAGTGAAGCTGCGTGGGGGACTAGAAGGAGGATAAACGAGCAGTACTTC.

The chain links TRBV5-6 to TRBJ1-6; the match to TRBD1 covers 7 bases. The CDR3 covers 13 residues. CDR1 is SGHDT and CDR2 is YYEEEE in the germline V gene. J gave up 8 bases and V 4 bases, and 3 bases lay outside the gene matches. The CDR3 DNA is TGTGCCAGCAGCCCGGACAGGTATTCACCCCTCCACTTT. This sequence encodes CASSPDRYSPLHF.

The J gene is TRBJ2-7, the V gene TRBV6-5, with a possible D match to TRBD2 (6 bases). Between the trimmed V and J ends, which lost 2 bases and 10 bases, there was a span of 9 bases. The germline V gene encodes CDR1 MNHEY and CDR2 SVGAGI. CDR3 length: 11 amino acids. The CDR3 coding sequence is TGTGCCAGCAGTTACGGGGGGTACCAGTACTTC. This translates into CASSYGGYQYF.

The chain couples TRBV7-9 to TRBJ2-1; possible D gene TRBD1, 5 bases. CDR3 length: 15 residues. V lost 1 base, J lost 7 bases, and 14 bases lay in between. Per the germline V gene, CDR1 is SEHNR and CDR2 is FQNEAQ (reference sequence). In DNA, the CDR3 is TGTGCCAGCAGCTTAGGGCAGGGAAGGGGAAATGAGCAGTTCTTC. Translated: CASSLGQGRGNEQFF. Using reference TRBV7-9 and TRBJ2-1 for the parts outside the CDR3, the full variable domain is DTGVSQNPRHKITKRGQNVTFRCDPISEHNRLYWYRQTLGQGPEFLTYFQNEAQLEKSRLLSDRFSAERPKGSFSTLEIQRTEQGDSAMYLCASSLGQGRGNEQFFGPGTRLTVL.

This clone was detected a few times. This chain connects TRBV4-1 to TRBJ1-4; 8 nucleotides match TRBD1. The J segment lost 7 bases and the V segment lost 4 bases, leaving 8 bases of the junction unmatched. Germline-derived CDR1 and CDR2 are MGHRA and YSYEKL. The CDR3 is 15 residues long. CDR3 DNA sequence: TGCGCCAGCAGCCTCGGACAGGGCGGGAGTGAAAAACTGTTTTTT. Its protein product is CASSLGQGGSEKLFF.

The rearrangement links TRBV6-6 to TRBJ2-7, with D hard to call. V was cut by 8 bases and J by 7 bases, with 15 bases left in between. The CDR3 loop spans 12 amino acids. Germline CDR1 and CDR2: MNHNY and SVGAGI (reference sequence). In nucleotides, the CDR3 is TGTGCCAGCGGGCCCCGTTTCGTGGAGCAGTACTTC. It yields the protein CASGPRFVEQYF.

The chain couples TRBV6-1 to TRBJ2-3; 7 bases are a match to TRBD2. Trimming took 3 bases from V and 7 from J; bases not matched to a gene: 4. This CDR3 is built from 13 residues. Germline-derived CDR1 and CDR2 are MNHNS and SASEGT. CDR3 DNA sequence: TGTGCCAGCAGTGAGGGAGGGGAACATACGCAGTATTTT. Encoded protein: CASSEGGEHTQYF.

This sequence joins TRBV2 and TRBJ1-4; 9 nucleotides match TRBD1. The CDR3 is 16 residues long. Germline V gene lookup returns CDR1 SNHLY and CDR2 FYNNEI. J gave up 0 bases and V 6 bases, and 5 bases lay outside the gene matches. CDR3 nucleotide sequence: TGTGCCAGCAGCCGGGACAGGGTCACAACTAATGAAAAACTGTTTTTT. Translation gives CASSRDRVTTNEKLFF.

The rearrangement links TRBV5-1 to TRBJ2-5; 11 nucleotides agree with TRBD2. CDR3 length: 16 residues. The V gene's germline CDR1 is SGHRS and CDR2 YFSETQ. With 0 bases clipped from V and 5 bases from J, the junction kept 6 bases outside the gene matches. The CDR3 reads CASSLAGTSGGETQYF. The CDR3 DNA is TGCGCCAGCAGCTTGGCCGGGACTAGCGGAGGGGAGACCCAGTACTTC.

This clone was counted only a few times. The chain is built from TRBV2 and TRBJ2-7; 10 nucleotides align to TRBD2. The CDR3 is made up of 14 amino acids. The germline gives CDR1 SNHLY, CDR2 FYNNEI. V lost 1 base to trimming and J lost 8 bases; unmatched junction nucleotides: 5. The CDR3 spells CASSEVLAGVKQYF. The CDR3, as DNA: TGTGCCAGCAGTGAAGTGCTAGCGGGAGTAAAGCAGTACTTC.

The genes are TRBV4-1 and TRBJ1-2, with D possibly being TRBD1 (6 bases). The CDR3 length is 13 residues. Per the germline V gene, CDR1 is MGHRA and CDR2 is YSYEKL. V was pared by 5 bases and J by 11 bases, with 18 bases between. CDR3 in DNA: TGCGCCAGCAGCGACACAGGGAGGGGTTATTACACCTTC. Residues: CASSDTGRGYYTF.

The chain recombines TRBV28 with TRBJ2-7, with D perhaps matching TRBD1 (5 bases). The CDR3 has 15 amino acids. With 6 bases removed from V and 0 bases from J, the gap between germline ends came to 15 bases. Germline V gene data show CDR1 as MDHEN and CDR2 as SYDVKM. CDR3 region: CASSPTVFSSYEQYF. As DNA, the CDR3 is TGTGCCAGCAGCCCGACAGTTTTTAGCTCCTACGAGCAGTACTTC. The full variable domain, completed using reference TRBV28 and TRBJ2-7, is DVKVTQSSRYLVKRTGEKVFLECVQDMDHENMFWYRQDPGLGLRLIYFSYDVKMKEKGDIPEGYSVSREKKERFSLILESASTNQTSMYLCASSPTVFSSYEQYFGPGTRLTVT.

The genes are TRBV9 and TRBJ1-1; D not resolved. The germline V and J ends were trimmed by 4 bases and 3 bases, with 13 bases remaining between them. Germline V gene sequence: CDR1 SGDLS, CDR2 YYNGEE. The CDR3 runs to 14 residues. The CDR3 DNA sequence: TGTGCCAGCAGCTATTCCGGGTCCGACACTGAAGCTTTCTTT. The encoded protein is CASSYSGSDTEAFF.

The V and J genes are TRBV7-9 and TRBJ1-4, with a weak D call TRBD1 (6 bases). Per germline, CDR1 SEHNR and CDR2 FQNEAQ (reference sequence). The ends were cut back, 1 base at V and 3 bases at J, with 6 bases in the middle. The CDR3 has 14 amino acids. The CDR3 nucleotides read TGTGCCAGCAGCTTAGGGACAGCTAATGAAAAACTGTTTTTT. Translating gives CASSLGTANEKLFF.

This chain uses TRBV6-1 with TRBJ2-5; D gene unclear. This CDR3 spans 14 amino acids. V was pared by 1 base and J by 5 bases, with 11 bases between. Germline loops: CDR1 MNHNS, CDR2 SASEGT. This CDR3 is CASSEVVAWETQYF. In DNA, the CDR3 is TGTGCCAGCAGTGAAGTAGTAGCTTGGGAGACCCAGTACTTC.

The CDR3 DNA reads TGTGCCAGCAGTTTATCCAGCAGGACTAATCAGCCCCAGCATTTT. The encoded protein is CASSLSSRTNQPQHF. The chain links TRBV27 to TRBJ1-5; no clear D gene. Germline values: CDR1 MNHEY, CDR2 SMNVEV (reference sequence). The CDR3 sequence is 15 residues long. Trimming left V 0 bases short and J 4 bases short, with 10 bases between.

V and J are TRBV4-2 and TRBJ1-1, with 7 bases fitting TRBD1. V shed 2 bases, J shed 4 bases, and the junction held 10 bases outside the gene matches. CDR1 is LGHNA, CDR2 YNFKEQ, per germline. The CDR3 is 16 residues long. The CDR3: CASSQKGGTDGTEAFF. The CDR3 DNA sequence: TGTGCCAGCAGCCAAAAAGGCGGGACAGACGGCACTGAAGCTTTCTTT.

This rearrangement joins TRBV5-1 to TRBJ2-3, with TRBD2 as a possible D gene (6 bases). The length of the CDR3 is 15 residues. CDR1 and CDR2 from the germline V gene are SGHRS and YFSETQ. Trimming removed 4 bases from V and 0 bases from J, with 12 bases in between. The DNA of the CDR3 is TGCGCCAGCAGCCTTCGCGGGGTTAGCACAGATACGCAGTATTTT. It is translated as CASSLRGVSTDTQYF.

The V and J genes are TRBV5-5 and TRBJ2-7; D unclear. CDR3 length: 14 residues. V lost 1 base to trimming and J lost 6 bases, with 14 bases between them. In germline, CDR1 is SGHKS, CDR2 YYEKEE (reference sequence). The CDR3 nucleotides are TGTGCCAGCAGCTTGAGGCTTTTGGAGTCCGAGCAGTACTTC. The encoded protein is CASSLRLLESEQYF.

The rearrangement uses TRBV15 and TRBJ2-2; weak D call: TRBD2 (5 bases). Trimming pared 5 bases from V and 6 bases from J, leaving 13 bases between. This CDR3 region has 14 residues. Per the germline V gene, CDR1 is LNHNV and CDR2 is YYDKDF (reference sequence). CDR3 region: CATSVDWGAGELFF. CDR3 DNA: TGTGCCACCAGCGTTGATTGGGGAGCCGGGGAGCTGTTTTTT.

V and J are TRBV9 and TRBJ2-1; D is unresolved. V gave up 1 base and J gave up 2 bases, with 4 bases separating them. The CDR3 runs to 13 residues. Germline CDR1 and CDR2: SGDLS and YYNGEE. CDR3 region: CASSVTAYNEQFF. The CDR3 coding sequence is TGTGCCAGCAGCGTAACAGCCTACAATGAGCAGTTCTTC.

V is TRBV19 and J is TRBJ2-5; 8 bases agree with TRBD1. Germline V lookup: CDR1 LNHDA, CDR2 SQIVND (reference sequence). Trimming at V came to 5 bases and at J to 2 bases, leaving 7 bases not matched to a gene. The CDR3 has 15 residues. The CDR3 DNA sequence: TGTGCCAGTAGTTTGGGGACAGGCCTACAAGAGACCCAGTACTTC. The encoded protein is CASSLGTGLQETQYF. The whole variable domain, filled in from reference TRBV19 and TRBJ2-5, reads DGGITQSPKYLFRKEGQNVTLSCEQNLNHDAMYWYRQDPGQGLRLIYYSQIVNDFQKGDIAEGYSVSREKKESFPLTVTSAQKNPTAFYLCASSLGTGLQETQYFGPGTRLLVL.

The genes are TRBV7-9 and TRBJ2-1; 11 bases align to TRBD2. Looked up from germline, CDR1 is SEHNR and CDR2 is FQNEAQ (reference sequence). The CDR3 has 16 amino acids. The ends lost 5 bases at V and 6 bases at J; junction bases unmatched: 9. DNA of the CDR3: TGTGCCAGCAGCCTCGGGACTAGCGGTAACGGCAATGAGCAGTTCTTC. It is translated as CASSLGTSGNGNEQFF.